This TCR beta chain was captured in a study of T cells after yellow fever vaccination. Each CDR3 protein is one row after TCRdb ran MiXCR on the 5' RACE reads. Of around 610,000 distinct CDR3 sequences listed, approximately 13% are singletons. CDR3 length: 15 residues. Trimming took off 5 bases at V and 0 bases at J, with 12 bases between the two ends. From germline, CDR1 is LNHNV and CDR2 YYDKDF (reference sequence). V and J are TRBV15 and TRBJ2-3, with D perhaps TRBD1 or TRBD2 (5 bases each). Material: PBMCs, obtained on the day of the yellow fever booster vaccination. This TCR derives from a man younger than 40 who received the YFV17D yellow fever vaccine. The CDR3 DNA reads TGTGCCACCAGCCGGGGCTGGGGAAGCACAGATACGCAGTATTTT. This encodes CATSRGWGSTDTQYF. The entire variable domain, with the rest obtained from reference TRBV15 and TRBJ2-3, is as follows: DAMVIQNPRYQVTQFGKPVTLSCSQTLNHNVMYWYQQKSSQAPKLLFHYYDKDFNNEADTPDNFQSRRPNTSFCFLDIRSPGLGDTAMYLCATSRGWGSTDTQYFGPGTRLTVL.